This TCR beta chain was sequenced in a study of post-analysis software for immune sequencing data. Study results and caveats: Normalized Chao1 diversity was significantly lower in multiple sclerosis patients than in controls. In patients, TRBV5-6, TRBV5-1 and TRBV20-1 belonged to five TRBV segments found more frequently than in controls. Samples from one preparation batch, clustered by F measure, grouped strongly together.

The V end was cut by 3 bases, the J end by 0 bases, with 9 bases between. From germline, CDR1 is SGHTA and CDR2 FQGNSA. The CDR3 extends over 16 amino acids. TCR beta cDNA libraries included unique molecular identifiers. Some 500,000 cDNA molecules were obtained per 1 to 10 million input T cells. TCRdb redid the calling of the PCR reads with MiXCR, one entry per CDR3 protein. This sample yields 430,000 or so distinct CDR3 sequences, of which less than 40% are seen a single time; under 9% belongs to the top ten. This clonotype has a handful of counts. Its antigen remains unidentified. The chain joins TRBV7-2 to TRBJ2-6, with D possibly matching TRBD2 (6 bases). Input material: blood. The receptor comes from a girl aged 2-9 years with multiple sclerosis. The CDR3 here is CASSFPGGSGANVLTF. Here the CDR3 DNA reads TGTGCCAGCAGCTTCCCCGGGGGCTCTGGGGCCAACGTCCTGACTTTC.